This entry lists 28 T cell receptor beta chains sequenced from one sample in a study of T cell responses to AZD1222 COVID-19 vaccine. Assay: immunoSEQ multiplex PCR; the TCRdb copy retains only in-frame clones and omits some. The sample yields 250,000 to 300,000 clones, 90% to 95% seen once. The sample consisted of peripheral blood, taken 28 days after the second AZD1222 dose. Receptor source: an adult who received the AZD1222 COVID-19 vaccine.

The rearrangement uses TRBV27 and TRBJ1-6; D is unresolved. The V and J ends lost 5 bases and 0 bases respectively, with 5 bases between them. The CDR3 totals 14 residues. Germline CDR1 and CDR2: MNHEY and SMNVEV (reference sequence). In nucleotides, the CDR3 is TGTGCCAGCAGTCCCGGCTCCTATAATTCACCCCTCCACTTT. Its protein is CASSPGSYNSPLHF.

The genes are TRBV20-1 and TRBJ1-2; a possible D gene is TRBD1 (5 bases). Germline V CDR1 and CDR2: DFQATT, SNEGSKA (reference sequence). This CDR3 is built from 13 residues. Trimming took off 3 bases at V and 4 bases at J, with 12 bases between the two ends. The CDR3 here is CSASHAGRYGYTF. CDR3 nucleotide sequence: TGCAGTGCTAGTCATGCAGGGCGCTATGGCTACACCTTC.

The chain has TRBV6-5 and TRBJ1-5; D not resolved. Per germline, CDR1 MNHEY and CDR2 SVGAGI. The length of the CDR3 is 13 residues. Deletions cut 5 bases from V and 7 bases from J, with 12 bases between. CDR3 sequence reads: CASSNRIEQPQHF. In nucleotides, the CDR3 is TGTGCCAGCAGTAACCGGATAGAGCAGCCCCAGCATTTT.

This chain joins TRBV5-1 and TRBJ1-1; possibly TRBD1 for D (6 bases). Germline V CDR1 and CDR2: SGHRS, YFSETQ. The V end was cut by 4 bases, the J end by 1 base, with 14 bases between. The length of the CDR3 is 15 residues. CDR3 DNA sequence: TGCGCCAGCAGCCCCCAAGGGGGGGCGAACACTGAAGCTTTCTTT. It specifies CASSPQGGANTEAFF.

CDR3 in amino acids: CASSQGTGVSYEQYF. The CDR3 DNA reads TGTGCCAGCAGCCAGGGGACAGGGGTCTCCTACGAGCAGTACTTC. This sequence joins TRBV13 and TRBJ2-7; TRBD1 aligns across 10 bases. Germline trimming cut 5 bases from V and 0 bases from J; bases unmatched to any gene: 4. CDR1 PRHDT and CDR2 FYEKMQ come from the germline V gene (reference sequence). This CDR3 has 15 residues.

The chain uses TRBV27 and TRBJ1-2; perhaps TRBD1 as D (6 bases). With 6 bases removed from V and 8 bases from J, the gap between germline ends came to 16 bases. CDR1 is MNHEY, CDR2 SMNVEV, per germline (reference sequence). The CDR3 runs 13 residues. The CDR3 spells CASSQGNSRGYTF. CDR3 DNA: TGTGCCAGCAGCCAGGGGAATTCTAGGGGCTACACCTTC.

This chain connects TRBV27 to TRBJ2-5, with a tentative D call TRBD1 (5 bases). The CDR3 loop spans 16 amino acids. With 2 bases removed from V and 5 bases from J, the gap between germline ends came to 18 bases. The germline V gene has CDR1 MNHEY and CDR2 SMNVEV (reference sequence). The DNA of the CDR3 is TGTGCCAGCAGTTTAAGGTGGGCGGACACCGGGGAGACCCAGTACTTC. The encoded protein is CASSLRWADTGETQYF.

V gene TRBV2 combines with J gene TRBJ1-5; D ambiguous. Trimming pared 8 bases from V and 5 bases from J, leaving 16 bases between. Germline assignment: CDR1 SNHLY and CDR2 FYNNEI. The CDR3 runs 14 residues. The DNA of the CDR3 is TGTGCCAGCTCTCAACAGACGCGTCATCAGCCCCAGCATTTT. This encodes CASSQQTRHQPQHF. The full variable domain, its missing parts supplied by reference TRBV2 and TRBJ1-5, is EPEVTQTPSHQVTQMGQEVILRCVPISNHLYFYWYRQILGQKVEFLVSFYNNEISEKSEIFDDQFSVERPDGSNFTLKIRSTKLEDSAMYFCASSQQTRHQPQHFGDGTRLSIL.

Comments on this clone: This same CDR3 is encoded by further DNA sequences in the sample. This chain's CDR3 is CAIGGPYNEQFF. The CDR3 DNA follows: TGTGCCATAGGGGGGCCCTACAATGAGCAGTTCTTC. V is TRBV2 and J is TRBJ2-1, with D perhaps assigned TRBD1 or TRBD2 (6 bases each). Trimming removed 10 bases from V and 2 bases from J, with 9 bases in between. The CDR3 consists of 12 residues. CDR1 SNHLY and CDR2 FYNNEI come from the germline V gene.

A single count supports this clone. This chain uses TRBV28 with TRBJ1-2, with D unresolved. Germline CDR1 MDHEN, CDR2 SYDVKM. The CDR3 spans 12 residues. The germline V and J ends were trimmed by 8 bases and 8 bases, with 15 bases remaining between them. CDR3 sequence reads: CASRLNKEGYTF. Written as DNA, the CDR3 is TGTGCCAGCCGTCTGAATAAGGAGGGCTACACCTTC.

The rearrangement joins TRBV19 to TRBJ1-1; 10 positions match TRBD1. Germline values: CDR1 LNHDA, CDR2 SQIVND (reference sequence). This CDR3 spans 15 amino acids. V dropped 4 bases and J dropped 4; count of bases not matched to a gene: 6. CDR3 sequence (DNA): TGTGCCAGTAGTAACCGGGACAGGGGCGCCACTGAAGCTTTCTTT. Translating it yields CASSNRDRGATEAFF.

This sequence joins TRBV27 and TRBJ1-5; no reliable D call. The CDR3 loop spans 8 amino acids. Germline V lookup: CDR1 MNHEY, CDR2 SMNVEV (reference sequence). V gave up 4 bases and J gave up 14 bases, with 3 bases separating them. The CDR3 sequence: CASSSKHF. The CDR3 DNA reads as TGTGCCAGCAGTTCTAAGCATTTT.

The rearrangement joins TRBV4-3 to TRBJ2-6; no clear D gene. With 1 base removed from V and 0 bases from J, the gap between germline ends came to 13 bases. Germline V CDR1 and CDR2: LGHNA, YSLEER. The CDR3 is made up of 18 amino acids. CDR3 nucleotides: TGCGCCAGCAGCCAAGCGCCCCTTTCATACTCTGGGGCCAACGTCCTGACTTTC. Its translation: CASSQAPLSYSGANVLTF.

The chain carries TRBV6-1 and TRBJ2-1; 9 bases are shared with TRBD2. Germline loops: CDR1 MNHNS, CDR2 SASEGT. With V trimmed by 3 bases and J by 12 bases, 3 bases remained unmatched. The CDR3 has 12 residues. For the CDR3, the DNA is TGTGCCAGCAGTGAGGGACTAGCAGCGCAGTTCTTC. This encodes CASSEGLAAQFF.

V and J are TRBV6-1 and TRBJ2-5; TRBD2 matches at 11 bases. Germline V gene lookup returns CDR1 MNHNS and CDR2 SASEGT. The CDR3 is 16 residues long. J was trimmed by 3 bases and V by 3 bases; bases with no gene match: 6. The CDR3 here is CASSDPGTSGEETQYF. DNA of the CDR3: TGTGCCAGCAGTGACCCCGGGACTAGCGGAGAAGAGACCCAGTACTTC.

The chain couples TRBV7-2 to TRBJ1-2, with D possibly TRBD1 on 5 matching bases. The V end was cut by 1 base, the J end by 3 bases, with 9 bases between. Germline V lookup: CDR1 SGHTA, CDR2 FQGNSA. CDR3 length: 14 residues. DNA of the CDR3: TGTGCCAGCAGCTTAGGTCGGGGGGACTATGGCTACACCTTC. Translated: CASSLGRGDYGYTF.

About this clone: This sample includes further DNA sequences coding for the same CDR3. The chain joins TRBV27 to TRBJ1-2; 8 nucleotides line up with TRBD1. The germline V gene encodes CDR1 MNHEY and CDR2 SMNVEV (reference sequence). V shed 5 bases, J shed 4 bases, and the junction held 3 bases outside the gene matches. This CDR3 spans 13 amino acids. The chain's CDR3 is CASSPTGGYGYTF. CDR3 in DNA: TGTGCCAGCAGTCCTACAGGGGGCTATGGCTACACCTTC.

The chain combines TRBV3-1 (or the pseudogene TRBV3-2) with TRBJ2-4, with a tentative D call TRBD1 (5 bases). V lost 4 bases to trimming and J lost 7 bases, with 14 bases between them. Per germline, CDR1 LGHDT and CDR2 YNNKEL (reference sequence). The CDR3 covers 14 residues. CDR3 coding DNA: TGTGCCAGCAGCCTCCGGTCAACAGGCAACATTCAGTACTTC. Amino acid sequence: CASSLRSTGNIQYF.

This chain links TRBV7-9 with TRBJ1-5; no firm D call. Trimming shortened V by 3 bases and J by 3 bases, and 6 bases separated the two germline ends. This CDR3 comprises 13 residues. Germline values: CDR1 SEHNR, CDR2 FQNEAQ (reference sequence). The CDR3 protein is CASSFGDNQPQHF. The CDR3 bases are TGTGCCAGCAGCTTTGGTGACAATCAGCCCCAGCATTTT.

The gene calls are TRBV5-1 and TRBJ1-4; TRBD1 matches 8 bases. J gave up 8 bases and V 4 bases, and 7 bases lay outside the gene matches. Germline CDR1 SGHRS, CDR2 YFSETQ. This CDR3 region has 14 residues. CDR3 in DNA: TGCGCCAGCAGCGGCGGACAGGGTGGCGAAAAACTGTTTTTT. This translates into CASSGGQGGEKLFF.

V is TRBV27 and J is TRBJ2-7; unclear D gene. Germline values: CDR1 MNHEY, CDR2 SMNVEV (reference sequence). Trimming cost V 4 bases and J 6 bases, with 13 bases left between them. The CDR3 contains 13 residues. Here the CDR3 DNA reads TGTGCCAGCAGTTCTAAGCCTTTGGCCGAGCAGTACTTC. Translation: CASSSKPLAEQYF.

Of note for this clone: Other DNA sequences in this sample translate to the same CDR3. The chain is built from TRBV12-3 or TRBV12-4 and TRBJ1-2; D gene unclear. This CDR3 comprises 12 residues. V lost 6 bases and J lost 3, with 8 bases in between. The CDR3 spells CASSPGYYGYTF. CDR3 in DNA: TGTGCCAGCAGCCCGGGCTACTATGGCTACACCTTC.

The chain recombines TRBV10-3 with TRBJ1-2; D ambiguous. Deletions cut 6 bases from V and 2 bases from J, with 13 bases between. Per germline, CDR1 ENHRY and CDR2 SYGVKD. The CDR3 sequence is 14 residues long. In DNA form, the CDR3 reads TGTGCCATCAGAGAAGCCCGGACGAACTATGGCTACACCTTC. Protein sequence: CAIREARTNYGYTF.

This chain joins TRBV5-1 and TRBJ2-1; D might be TRBD1 (5 bases). CDR3 length equals 15 residues. The V end was cut by 4 bases, the J end by 0 bases, with 11 bases between. CDR1 is SGHRS and CDR2 is YFSETQ in the germline V gene. CDR3 nucleotide sequence: TGCGCCAGCAGCCCGACAGTCAGCTCCTACAATGAGCAGTTCTTC. Its translation: CASSPTVSSYNEQFF.

This clone has only one observation. The chain links TRBV28 to TRBJ1-1; 8 bases are a match to TRBD1. V trimming: 2 bases; J trimming: 4 bases; junction bases outside the gene matches: 9. The CDR3 has 16 residues. Germline V gene sequence: CDR1 MDHEN, CDR2 SYDVKM. CDR3 nucleotide sequence: TGTGCCAGCAGTTTACCCGGCAGGGGGCTATTCACTGAAGCTTTCTTT. This sequence encodes CASSLPGRGLFTEAFF. Full variable domain (outside the CDR3, taken from reference TRBV28 and TRBJ1-1): DVKVTQSSRYLVKRTGEKVFLECVQDMDHENMFWYRQDPGLGLRLIYFSYDVKMKEKGDIPEGYSVSREKKERFSLILESASTNQTSMYLCASSLPGRGLFTEAFFGQGTRLTVV.

This clone has only a few counts. This chain links TRBV7-9 with TRBJ2-1; 7 bases line up with TRBD1. The CDR3 consists of 12 residues. Per the germline V gene, CDR1 is SEHNR and CDR2 is FQNEAQ (reference sequence). V shed 10 bases, J shed 6 bases, and the junction held 6 bases outside the gene matches. The CDR3 is CAIMGQFNEQFF. The CDR3 DNA is TGTGCCATAATGGGACAGTTCAATGAGCAGTTCTTC. Together with reference TRBV7-9 and TRBJ2-1, the CDR3 gives the full variable domain: DTGVSQNPRHKITKRGQNVTFRCDPISEHNRLYWYRQTLGQGPEFLTYFQNEAQLEKSRLLSDRFSAERPKGSFSTLEIQRTEQGDSAMYLCAIMGQFNEQFFGPGTRLTVL.

The J gene is TRBJ2-7, the V gene TRBV5-1; 9 positions agree with TRBD1. Germline V CDR1 and CDR2: SGHRS, YFSETQ. This CDR3 comprises 15 residues. Trimming cost V 7 bases and J 5 bases; bases outside gene matches: 13. CDR3 amino acids: CASGSTGGISDEQYF. The CDR3 DNA reads as TGCGCCAGCGGTAGCACAGGGGGCATATCCGACGAGCAGTACTTC.

The chain combines TRBV12-3 or TRBV12-4 with TRBJ2-7; D gene unclear. The length of the CDR3 is 13 residues. V shed 6 bases and J shed 5 bases, with 14 bases lying between them. DNA for the CDR3: TGTGCCAGCAGACTTTCCGCTGGCCACGAGCAGTACTTC. This encodes CASRLSAGHEQYF.